This T cell receptor (beta chain) was identified during a study of shared clonotypes between healthy human individuals. TCRdb's table, derived via immunoSEQ multiplex PCR, lists solely in-frame clones and lacks some. The sample lists 2,500,000 or so clones, more than 90% occurring once. CDR1 is SGHRS, CDR2 YFSETQ, per germline. Deletions cut 2 bases from V and 3 bases from J, with 13 bases between. The CDR3 extends over 15 amino acids. The chain is built from TRBV5-1 and TRBJ2-3, with D maybe TRBD2 (7 bases). The receptor comes from a man aged 18-30 years in good health. Sequencing used naive CD4+ T cells sorted from blood. The subset is: CD45RA+ positively selected. The CDR3 nucleotides read TGCGCCAGCAGCTTATGGGGGGGCCGGACAGATACGCAGTATTTT. Protein product: CASSLWGGRTDTQYF. Looking up the rest from reference TRBV5-1 and TRBJ2-3 gives the full variable domain: KAGVTQTPRYLIKTRGQQVTLSCSPISGHRSVSWYQQTPGQGLQFLFEYFSETQRNKGNFPGRFSGRQFSNSRSEMNVSTLELGDSALYLCASSLWGGRTDTQYFGPGTRLTVL.